These 18 T cell receptor beta chains originate from one sample sequenced in a study of blood T cell repertoires in COVID-19. Profiled with immunoSEQ multiplex PCR; TCRdb holds only in-frame clones, not every one. This table has about 23,000 clones, 86% appearing once. The sequenced material came from peripheral blood. The receptors originated from a human donor with acute or convalescent COVID-19. The donor label of this sample is uncertain.

The J gene is TRBJ2-7, the V gene TRBV5-8; TRBD2 is a possible D gene (6 bases). The CDR3 has 11 amino acids. From germline, CDR1 is SGHTS and CDR2 YDEGEE. V lost 4 bases, J lost 4 bases, and 6 bases lay in between. The CDR3 DNA sequence: TGTGCCAGCAGCGGGACTTACGAGCAGTACTTC. Encoded protein: CASSGTYEQYF.

The CDR3 sequence is CATSGESDRVNYGYTF. CDR3 nucleotides: TGTGCCACCAGTGGGGAGTCGGACAGGGTAAACTATGGCTACACCTTC. The gene calls are TRBV15 and TRBJ1-2, with TRBD1 identical over 8 bases. CDR3 length: 16 amino acids. CDR1 is LNHNV, CDR2 YYDKDF, per germline (reference sequence). V shed 6 bases and J 2 bases; nucleotides not matched to a gene: 11.

This clone was detected once. The chain combines TRBV12-3 or TRBV12-4 with TRBJ1-2; 8 bases fit TRBD1. This CDR3 contains 13 residues. The V segment lost 4 bases and the J segment 3 bases; nucleotides outside the gene matches: 1. In nucleotides, the CDR3 is TGTGCCAGCAGTTGGGGACAGGACTATGGCTACACCTTC. Translating it yields CASSWGQDYGYTF.

This chain links TRBV7-3 with TRBJ2-5, with D possibly being TRBD2 (6 bases). This CDR3 is 15 amino acids long. Trimming removed 2 bases at V and 1 base at J, with 11 bases between. Germline V CDR1 and CDR2: SGHTA, FQGTGA. CDR3 in DNA: TGTGCCAGCAGCTTAGGCCGGGGGTTCCAAGAGACCCAGTACTTC. Residues: CASSLGRGFQETQYF.

The chain employs TRBV29-1 and TRBJ1-4, with TRBD1 identical over 10 bases. The junction had 4 bases not matched to a gene; V was cut back by 6 bases and J by 3 bases. Germline V gene data show CDR1 as SQVTM and CDR2 as ANQGSEA. This CDR3 has 14 amino acids. DNA for the CDR3: TGCAGCGTGGGACAGGGGACGGCTAATGAAAAACTGTTTTTT. Its translation: CSVGQGTANEKLFF.

This clone was counted a single time. V and J are TRBV4-1 and TRBJ1-4; the D is unclear. Trimming cost V 4 bases and J 10 bases, with 10 bases left between them. CDR3 length: 12 residues. Germline V CDR1 and CDR2: MGHRA, YSYEKL. CDR3 region: CASSPTAGKLFF. The CDR3 DNA follows: TGCGCCAGCAGCCCCACGGCGGGAAAACTGTTTTTT.

The J gene is TRBJ1-6, the V gene TRBV7-9, with D possibly TRBD1 on 6 matching bases. The germline CDR1 and CDR2 sequences are SEHNR and FQNEAQ (reference sequence). The CDR3 has 14 residues. V dropped 5 bases and J dropped 7 bases, with 12 bases sitting between them. The CDR3 loop reads CASSLRQDNSPLHF. CDR3 nucleotide sequence: TGTGCCAGCAGCCTCAGACAGGACAATTCACCCCTCCACTTT.

The chain employs TRBV5-1 and TRBJ2-5; D is undetermined. With 0 bases removed from V and 0 bases from J, the gap between germline ends came to 9 bases. This CDR3 spans 15 amino acids. The germline V gene encodes CDR1 SGHRS and CDR2 YFSETQ. CDR3 loop: CASSLEGRNQETQYF. The DNA for the CDR3 is TGCGCCAGCAGCTTGGAAGGCAGGAACCAAGAGACCCAGTACTTC.

This chain links TRBV10-3 with TRBJ1-6, with a possible D match to TRBD1 (6 bases). Germline-derived CDR1 and CDR2 are ENHRY and SYGVKD. The ends were cut back, 6 bases at V and 7 bases at J, with 10 bases in the middle. The CDR3 contains 13 residues. The CDR3, as DNA: TGTGCCATCAGCGAGACAGGAAATTCACCCCTCCACTTT. Translated, it gives CAISETGNSPLHF.

The chain recombines TRBV7-2 with TRBJ1-4; TRBD1 matches 8 bases. The CDR3 extends over 14 amino acids. V shed 7 bases, J shed 3 bases, and the junction held 4 bases outside the gene matches. The germline V gene encodes CDR1 SGHTA and CDR2 FQGNSA. The DNA of the CDR3 is TGTGCCAGCACCGAGGACAGGGCTAATGAAAAACTGTTTTTT. Its protein product is CASTEDRANEKLFF.

There are a few counts of this clone. The J gene is TRBJ2-7, the V gene TRBV5-1; D is perhaps TRBD2 (6 bases). With 0 bases removed from V and 5 bases from J, the gap between germline ends came to 18 bases. Germline V gene lookup returns CDR1 SGHRS and CDR2 YFSETQ. This CDR3 is 16 amino acids long. CDR3 amino acids: CASSLAGTLQLDEQYF. CDR3 DNA: TGCGCCAGCAGCTTGGCAGGGACTCTCCAATTAGACGAGCAGTACTTC.

The table lists this clone with a count of one. V gene TRBV6-2 or TRBV6-3 combines with J gene TRBJ1-4; D possibly corresponds to TRBD1 (5 bases). The CDR3 has 16 amino acids. Germline CDR1 and CDR2: MNHEY and SVGEGT. V gave up 1 base and J gave up 0 bases, with 9 bases separating them. The chain's CDR3 is CASSYYGQATNEKLFF. The CDR3 bases are TGTGCCAGCAGTTACTATGGACAAGCAACTAATGAAAAACTGTTTTTT.

The chain joins TRBV27 to TRBJ2-1, with 8 bases matching TRBD1. Losses at the gene ends were 3 bases for V and 7 bases for J; bases not matched to a gene: 8. Germline V gives CDR1 MNHEY, CDR2 SMNVEV (reference sequence). The CDR3 sequence is 15 residues long. The CDR3 protein is CASSFSRQGKNEQFF. The CDR3 DNA sequence: TGTGCCAGCAGTTTCTCTCGACAGGGGAAGAATGAGCAGTTCTTC.

The gene calls are TRBV6-4 and TRBJ1-2, with 11 bases that match TRBD1. The CDR3 loop spans 15 amino acids. Germline-derived CDR1 and CDR2 are MRHNA and SNTAGT. The V gene end was trimmed by 7 bases and the J gene end by 6 bases; junction bases not matched to a gene: 10. CDR3 region: CASKSNGDRGNGYTF. The CDR3 bases are TGTGCCAGCAAATCGAATGGGGACAGGGGGAATGGCTACACCTTC.

A single count supports this clone. Here the CDR3 DNA reads TGTGCCAGCAGCTTACGGGACAAGAATCAGCCCCAGCATTTT. Translating it yields CASSLRDKNQPQHF. The V and J genes are TRBV7-8 and TRBJ1-5, with D perhaps matching TRBD1 (6 bases). The CDR3 spans 14 residues. Between the trimmed V and J ends, which lost 2 bases and 4 bases, there was a span of 9 bases. The germline CDR1 and CDR2 sequences are SGHVS and FQNEAQ.

The chain carries TRBV29-1 and TRBJ1-2, with 10 bases identical to TRBD1. This CDR3 comprises 14 residues. V lost 0 bases to trimming and J lost 7 bases; unmatched junction nucleotides: 5. CDR1 and CDR2 from the germline V gene are SQVTM and ANQGSEA. The CDR3 DNA reads as TGCAGCGTTGAAGATCCCGGACAGGGGGGTGGCTACACCTTC. Translation gives CSVEDPGQGGGYTF.

The CDR3 loop reads CASSSLSHQNTEAFF. CDR3 in DNA: TGTGCCAGCAGTTCGTTATCACACCAGAACACTGAAGCTTTCTTT. This chain joins TRBV27 and TRBJ1-1; D is ambiguous. The germline V and J ends were trimmed by 4 bases and 1 base, with 13 bases remaining between them. Germline V CDR1 and CDR2: MNHEY, SMNVEV (reference sequence). The CDR3 totals 15 residues.

The table lists this clone with a count of one. V and J are TRBV4-3 and TRBJ1-1; D remains ambiguous. The V end lost 3 bases, the J end lost 14 bases, and 16 bases lay between the germline ends. Germline V gene sequence: CDR1 LGHNA, CDR2 YSLEER. This CDR3 has 12 residues. The CDR3 loop is CASSQENGSPFF. As DNA, the CDR3 is TGCGCCAGCAGCCAGGAAAACGGGAGCCCCTTCTTT.